The sequence of this T cell receptor beta chain was determined in a study of T cells in Graves' hyperthyroidism and ophthalmopathy. Findings and caveats of the study: Most thyroid-expanded clonotypes above 0.001 were also found in blood. Ophthalmopathy was told apart from stable hyperthyroidism by a 13 V-J model.

Turning to this clonotype: The antigen remains unidentified.

It was RNA transcripts that yielded the amplified TCR beta CDR3 regions. When the TCR CDR3 underwent first-round RT-PCR, the HTBI primer set was used. From the multiplex PCR reads, TCRdb called clonotypes with MiXCR, one entry per CDR3 protein. This table has hundreds of thousands of distinct CDR3 sequences, about 14% appearing once. An absence of ophthalmopathy progression within 18 months meant stable Graves' hyperthyroidism. The sequence derives from a woman aged 25 to 45 with Graves' hyperthyroidism. The sample consisted of blood.

The chain's CDR3 is CASSATGLWTSGSSSYEQYF. The DNA for the CDR3 is TGTGCCAGCAGCGCGACCGGGTTATGGACTAGCGGCTCCAGCTCCTACGAGCAGTACTTC. This chain connects TRBV11-2 to TRBJ2-7; 10 bases align to TRBD2. The J segment lost 0 bases and the V segment lost 5 bases, leaving 19 bases of the junction unmatched. Per germline, CDR1 SGHAT and CDR2 FQNNGV. The CDR3 consists of 20 residues.